A selection of T cell receptor beta chains follows, all from one sample in a study of glioma-infiltrating T cells. TCRdb reprocessed the multiplex PCR reads with MiXCR, giving one entry per CDR3 protein. The data show some 160,000 distinct CDR3 sequences, more than 35% seen once. Sequenced: glioma tissue, nonneoplastic brain tissue, or PBMCs (not recorded which). The receptors come from a human donor with low-grade glioma or glioblastoma, undergoing nonglioma brain surgery, or in good health (not recorded which). The CDR3 runs from the conserved cysteine through the conserved F or W. The D gene is left open where the match is weak.

d_call	v_call	j_call	cdr3_aa
.	TRBV7-8	TRBJ2-7	CASSPPGTGAEGNYEQYF
TRBD1	TRBV19	TRBJ2-7	CATSRDSSYELYF
TRBD2	TRBV5-4	TRBJ2-5	CASSASGLAAQETQYF
.	TRBV20-1	TRBJ1-5	CSAISRYSNHPQHF
TRBD2	TRBV7-2	TRBJ2-7	CASSLGLGLYEQYF
.	TRBV2	TRBJ1-2	CASSGREAYGYTF
TRBD1	TRBV29-1	TRBJ1-1	CSGTGVTMNTEAFF
.	TRBV14	TRBJ2-5	CASSPRLGEQETQYF
.	TRBV20-1	TRBJ2-1	CSATGPLNEQFF
TRBD2	TRBV12-3/TRBV12-4	TRBJ2-1	CASSSGRARREQFF
.	TRBV7-9	TRBJ2-1	CASSVESWRACYNEQFF
.	TRBV12-3/TRBV12-4	TRBJ2-2	CVSSFARGDTGELFF
.	TRBV5-4	TRBJ1-2	CASSPGQNYGYTF
.	TRBV12-3/TRBV12-4	TRBJ2-3	CASSLALSRELPDTQYF
.	TRBV28	TRBJ1-3	CASSGVPRYSGNTIYF
TRBD1	TRBV19	TRBJ1-5	CASSPGTGFQPQHF
TRBD1	TRBV28	TRBJ1-5	CASSSPQGDNQPQHF
.	TRBV29-1	TRBJ1-2	CSVPQGNYGYTF
TRBD2	TRBV20-1	TRBJ2-7	CSASHLKLLAGVYEQYF
.	TRBV25-1	TRBJ2-7	CASSENPYEQYF
.	TRBV12-2	TRBJ2-3	CASRPARGGALPLAFSTDTQYF
.	TRBV19	TRBJ2-2	CAARDSGRGTGELFF
TRBD2	TRBV19	TRBJ2-2	CASSYPAGLGPGELFF
.	TRBV5-1	TRBJ2-5	CASSPLGSLETQYF
.	TRBV11-1	TRBJ2-1	CASRLGPMNEQFF
TRBD2	TRBV7-8	TRBJ2-1	CASSSSGLAGVWDEQFF
.	TRBV7-9	TRBJ2-7	CASSFLRTPYEQYF
.	TRBV3-1	TRBJ2-7	CASSLAALTYEQYF
.	TRBV28	TRBJ2-7	CASSLMRTPRSLGNEQYF
TRBD1	TRBV28	TRBJ2-3	CASLSVGQGSTDTQYF
.	TRBV4-1	TRBJ2-2	CASSQGIVPGELFF
TRBD2	TRBV5-5	TRBJ2-3	CASSLRTTPGGTQYF
.	TRBV19	TRBJ1-1	CASIGGESTEAFF
TRBD1	TRBV20-1	TRBJ1-2	CSAVTGGYGYTF
.	TRBV27	TRBJ2-1	CASRLVPSALNEQFF
.	TRBV4-2	TRBJ2-1	CASSQVQRGRNEQFF